This T cell receptor (beta chain) was recorded in a study of metastatic and nonmetastatic thyroid tumors. In the study overall: Repertoires were compared across blood and tumor or nodule tissue from malignant and benign thyroid patients.

Nobody among the patients had been given any treatment before thyroid surgery. CDR1 and CDR2 from the germline V gene are ENHRY and SYGVKD. Between the trimmed V and J ends, which lost 10 bases and 7 bases, there was a span of 18 bases. The CDR3 has 13 amino acids. Source study methods: Construction of a distant-metastasis classifier for papillary thyroid cancer relied on CDR3 differences across clinicopathological groups. TCRdb called clones again from the PCR reads with MiXCR. These V and J calls originate from TCRdb's pipeline instead of the authors' own analysis. The repertoire holds about 40,000 clones, with about 10% as singletons. Overall study results and limits: When malignant thyroid tumors were compared with benign nodules, TCR beta diversity was reportedly significantly higher in the malignant tumors. This held in both blood and tumor samples.

Of note for this clone: The antigen remains unidentified. This may arise from a read error, as a much more abundant clone is one base away.

V usage is TRBV10-3 and J usage is TRBJ2-3; D is perhaps TRBD1 or TRBD2 (5 bases each). Material: blood. The TCR sequence derives from a female donor with papillary thyroid cancer or a benign thyroid nodule (not recorded which). Some clones in this sample may be carry-over from other donors' samples. The DNA for the CDR3 is TGTGCCACCTGGGACCTTCTTGCATATACGCAGTATTTT. Translating gives CATWDLLAYTQYF.